What follows is one T cell receptor beta chain and its context. The antigen is not known. The PCR had 60 Vbeta and 13 Jbeta primers. Here immunoSEQ multiplex PCR was the method, and the copy in TCRdb shows in-frame clones only, minus some. The data hold 90,000 or so clones, with 75% to 80% observed a single time. Trimming at V came to 6 bases and at J to 8 bases, leaving 4 bases not matched to a gene. Germline V lookup: CDR1 SNHLY, CDR2 FYNNEI. The CDR3 sequence is 12 residues long. This sample is drawn from a study of cytomegalovirus exposure and HLA in healthy donors. Study observations and caveats: Being productive about 87% or about 30% of the time was typical of most TCR beta V segments in an earlier analysis. The likely origin of a cluster of highly shared sequence variants was a sequencing artifact.

The sequenced material came from PBMCs. The V call is TRBV2, the J call TRBJ2-7; 10 bases are a match to TRBD1. The sequence came from a female donor in good health and CMV-seronegative. CDR3 DNA sequence: TGTGCCAGCAGGATGGGACAGGGGAAGCAGTACTTC. This gives the protein CASRMGQGKQYF. Variable domain in full (rest from reference TRBV2 and TRBJ2-7): EPEVTQTPSHQVTQMGQEVILRCVPISNHLYFYWYRQILGQKVEFLVSFYNNEISEKSEIFDDQFSVERPDGSNFTLKIRSTKLEDSAMYFCASRMGQGKQYFGPGTRLTVT.